This is a list of T cell receptor beta chains from one sample in a study of cytomegalovirus exposure and HLA in healthy donors. Data came from immunoSEQ multiplex PCR; TCRdb stores just in-frame clones and leaves some out. This sample lists about 160,000 clones; its ten largest clones have 1% to 1.5%. Sample: PBMCs. Receptor source: a woman aged 55-69 years in good health and CMV-seronegative. Both conserved end residues are part of each CDR3. Each record gives: CDR3 protein, CDR3 DNA, D gene, V gene, J gene. A D gene is named only where the DNA matches it firmly.

CDR3 protein: CASEGGTDLGYTF
CDR3 DNA: TGTGCCAGCGAGGGTGGGACAGATTTGGGCTACACCTTC
D gene: TRBD1
V gene: TRBV6-1
J gene: TRBJ1-2

CDR3 protein: CASKDLANEKLFF
CDR3 DNA: TGTGCCAGTAAAGACCTAGCTAATGAAAAACTGTTTTTT
D gene: -
V gene: TRBV19
J gene: TRBJ1-4

CDR3 protein: CASSIGGGLGTEAFF
CDR3 DNA: TGTGCCAGTAGTATCGGGGGAGGATTGGGCACTGAAGCTTTCTTT
D gene: -
V gene: TRBV19
J gene: TRBJ1-1

CDR3 protein: CSVEHSNTEAFF
CDR3 DNA: TGCAGCGTTGAACATTCGAACACTGAAGCTTTCTTT
D gene: -
V gene: TRBV29-1
J gene: TRBJ1-1

CDR3 protein: CASSMTSGGTYKNTDTQYF
CDR3 DNA: TGTGCCAGCAGCATGACTAGCGGGGGGACATACAAAAACACAGATACGCAGTATTTT
D gene: -
V gene: TRBV21-1
J gene: TRBJ2-3

CDR3 protein: CASSPLDRVKEKLFF
CDR3 DNA: TGTGCCAGCAGCCCCCTAGACAGGGTCAAAGAAAAACTGTTTTTT
D gene: TRBD1
V gene: TRBV4-2
J gene: TRBJ1-4

CDR3 protein: CASSLVQDRDHYTF
CDR3 DNA: TGTGCCAGCAGCTTGGTACAGGACAGGGATCACTACACCTTC
D gene: TRBD1
V gene: TRBV5-6
J gene: TRBJ1-2

CDR3 protein: CASRGRSYNEQFF
CDR3 DNA: TGTGCCAGCAGGGGCCGCTCCTACAATGAGCAGTTCTTC
D gene: -
V gene: TRBV6-5
J gene: TRBJ2-1

CDR3 protein: CASTLTGINEQYF
CDR3 DNA: TGTGCCAGCACCCTGACAGGGATCAACGAGCAGTACTTC
D gene: TRBD1
V gene: TRBV27
J gene: TRBJ2-7

CDR3 protein: CASSQNVGTGNTGELFF
CDR3 DNA: TGTGCCAGCAGCCAAAACGTTGGGACAGGTAACACCGGGGAGCTGTTTTTT
D gene: TRBD1
V gene: TRBV4-2
J gene: TRBJ2-2

CDR3 protein: CASSFGGPVGEQYF
CDR3 DNA: TGTGCCAGCAGTTTTGGCGGTCCCGTTGGCGAGCAGTACTTC
D gene: -
V gene: TRBV27
J gene: TRBJ2-7

CDR3 protein: CASRLAENIQYF
CDR3 DNA: TGTGCCAGCAGGCTAGCGGAAAACATTCAGTACTTC
D gene: TRBD2
V gene: TRBV6-1
J gene: TRBJ2-4

CDR3 protein: CARSVGTTGNTIYF
CDR3 DNA: TGTGCCCGGAGTGTCGGGACAACGGGAAACACCATATATTTT
D gene: -
V gene: TRBV30
J gene: TRBJ1-3

CDR3 protein: CASSFSGPEAFF
CDR3 DNA: TGTGCCAGCAGTTTCTCAGGGCCTGAAGCTTTCTTT
D gene: -
V gene: TRBV27
J gene: TRBJ1-1

CDR3 protein: CASSTLWNRGIVYEQYF
CDR3 DNA: TGTGCCAGCAGCACACTCTGGAACAGGGGAATAGTCTACGAGCAGTACTTC
D gene: TRBD1
V gene: TRBV7-8
J gene: TRBJ2-7

CDR3 protein: CASCSPSGDTGELFF
CDR3 DNA: TGCGCCAGCTGCTCTCCTAGCGGTGACACCGGGGAGCTGTTTTTT
D gene: TRBD2
V gene: TRBV5-1
J gene: TRBJ2-2

CDR3 protein: CASSQSSGGTFAGELFF
CDR3 DNA: TGCGCCAGCAGCCAATCAAGCGGGGGGACCTTCGCCGGGGAGCTGTTTTTT
D gene: TRBD2
V gene: TRBV4-3
J gene: TRBJ2-2

CDR3 protein: CASSPSGTRSYEQYF
CDR3 DNA: TGTGCCAGCTCACCAAGTGGGACTAGATCCTACGAGCAGTACTTC
D gene: TRBD2
V gene: TRBV18
J gene: TRBJ2-7

CDR3 protein: CASSLEAGEETQYF
CDR3 DNA: TGTGCCAGCAGTTTAGAAGCGGGAGAGGAGACCCAGTACTTC
D gene: TRBD2
V gene: TRBV27
J gene: TRBJ2-5

CDR3 protein: CAWRGPGRQGALEAFF
CDR3 DNA: TGTGCCTGGAGGGGACCGGGTCGGCAGGGGGCCCTGGAAGCTTTCTTT
D gene: TRBD1
V gene: TRBV30
J gene: TRBJ1-1

CDR3 protein: CASSSWTDALVLGKNIQYF
CDR3 DNA: TGTGCCAGCAGCTCATGGACAGACGCACTGGTATTGGGCAAAAACATTCAGTACTTC
D gene: -
V gene: TRBV7-8
J gene: TRBJ2-4

CDR3 protein: CASSPVASGANVLTF
CDR3 DNA: TGTGCCAGCAGCCCTGTGGCCTCTGGGGCCAACGTCCTGACTTTC
D gene: -
V gene: TRBV5-4
J gene: TRBJ2-6

CDR3 protein: CSVPTPQSYGYTF
CDR3 DNA: TGCAGCGTTCCAACCCCACAGTCCTATGGCTACACCTTC
D gene: -
V gene: TRBV29-1
J gene: TRBJ1-2

CDR3 protein: CASSRGGVFNSPLHF
CDR3 DNA: TGTGCCAGCAGCCGAGGCGGGGTTTTCAATTCACCCCTCCACTTT
D gene: -
V gene: TRBV5-5
J gene: TRBJ1-6

CDR3 protein: CAWSHVSGTLEKLFF
CDR3 DNA: TGTGCCTGGAGTCACGTTAGTGGGACATTAGAAAAACTGTTTTTT
D gene: -
V gene: TRBV30
J gene: TRBJ1-4

CDR3 protein: CATGGDGGLTYEQYF
CDR3 DNA: TGTGCCACAGGGGGAGATGGAGGACTAACCTACGAGCAGTACTTC
D gene: -
V gene: TRBV10-3
J gene: TRBJ2-7

CDR3 protein: CASSSGTEINEQFF
CDR3 DNA: TGTGCCAGCAGTTCCGGGACAGAAATCAATGAGCAGTTCTTC
D gene: TRBD1
V gene: TRBV6-5
J gene: TRBJ2-1

CDR3 protein: CASSFRGVNTGELFF
CDR3 DNA: TGTGCCAGCAGCTTCCGCGGGGTGAACACCGGGGAGCTGTTTTTT
D gene: -
V gene: TRBV5-6
J gene: TRBJ2-2

CDR3 protein: CASKDSPGVAGANVLTF
CDR3 DNA: TGCGCCAGCAAGGATTCCCCGGGAGTGGCTGGGGCCAACGTCCTGACTTTC
D gene: -
V gene: TRBV10-2
J gene: TRBJ2-6

CDR3 protein: CAGKPGQGPYGYTF
CDR3 DNA: TGTGCCGGGAAGCCGGGACAGGGTCCCTATGGCTACACCTTC
D gene: TRBD1
V gene: TRBV2
J gene: TRBJ1-2

CDR3 protein: CASSHTREGGEQYF
CDR3 DNA: TGTGCCAGCAGCCACACCCGGGAAGGTGGCGAGCAGTACTTC
D gene: -
V gene: TRBV6-5
J gene: TRBJ2-7

CDR3 protein: CASSVVSGGYNEQFF
CDR3 DNA: TGTGCCAGCAGCGTAGTTAGCGGCGGGTACAATGAGCAGTTCTTC
D gene: -
V gene: TRBV9
J gene: TRBJ2-1

CDR3 protein: CASSPRSESREARYEQYF
CDR3 DNA: TGTGCCAGCTCACCGAGGTCGGAGTCCAGGGAGGCTAGGTACGAGCAGTACTTC
D gene: -
V gene: TRBV18
J gene: TRBJ2-7

CDR3 protein: CASSPGQDYGYTF
CDR3 DNA: TGTGCCAGCAGCCCCGGACAGGACTATGGCTACACCTTC
D gene: TRBD1
V gene: TRBV7-2
J gene: TRBJ1-2

CDR3 protein: CASSHRQGVYNEQFF
CDR3 DNA: TGTGCCAGCAGCCATCGACAGGGAGTTTACAATGAGCAGTTCTTC
D gene: TRBD1
V gene: TRBV7-3
J gene: TRBJ2-1

CDR3 protein: CASSLGRTGVHEQYF
CDR3 DNA: TGTGCCAGCAGCTTGGGGCGGACAGGCGTCCACGAGCAGTACTTC
D gene: TRBD1
V gene: TRBV7-6
J gene: TRBJ2-7

CDR3 protein: CASSFKPGLAGGRYNEQFF
CDR3 DNA: TGTGCCAGTAGTTTCAAACCCGGACTAGCGGGGGGCAGATACAATGAGCAGTTCTTC
D gene: TRBD2
V gene: TRBV19
J gene: TRBJ2-1

CDR3 protein: CASSRSGSENQPQHF
CDR3 DNA: TGTGCCAGCAGTCGGTCGGGGTCGGAAAATCAGCCCCAGCATTTT
D gene: -
V gene: TRBV7-9
J gene: TRBJ1-5

CDR3 protein: CASSLVSNGSPLHF
CDR3 DNA: TGTGCCAGCAGCTTAGTATCGAACGGTTCACCCCTCCACTTT
D gene: -
V gene: TRBV11-1
J gene: TRBJ1-6

CDR3 protein: CASSSGGGNEKLFF
CDR3 DNA: TGCGCCAGCAGCAGTGGGGGGGGGAATGAAAAACTGTTTTTT
D gene: -
V gene: TRBV5-1
J gene: TRBJ1-4